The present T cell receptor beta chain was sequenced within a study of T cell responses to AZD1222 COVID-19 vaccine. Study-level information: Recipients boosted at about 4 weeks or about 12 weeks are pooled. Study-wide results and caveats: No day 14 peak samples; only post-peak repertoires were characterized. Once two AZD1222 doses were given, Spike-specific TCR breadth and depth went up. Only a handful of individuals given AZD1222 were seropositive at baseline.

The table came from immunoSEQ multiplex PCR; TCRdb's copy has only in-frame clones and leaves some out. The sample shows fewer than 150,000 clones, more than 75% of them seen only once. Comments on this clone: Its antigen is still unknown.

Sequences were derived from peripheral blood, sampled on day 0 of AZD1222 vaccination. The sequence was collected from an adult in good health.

CDR3 nucleotide sequence: TGTGCCAGTACATCAAGGGTCGCAAACTATGGCTACACCTTC. Protein: CASTSRVANYGYTF. This sequence joins TRBV19 and TRBJ1-2; no firm D call. The CDR3 loop spans 14 amino acids. In germline, CDR1 is LNHDA, CDR2 SQIVND (reference sequence). The V and J ends lost 7 bases and 2 bases respectively, with 14 bases between them. The complete variable domain, with remaining parts taken from reference TRBV19 and TRBJ1-2, reads DGGITQSPKYLFRKEGQNVTLSCEQNLNHDAMYWYRQDPGQGLRLIYYSQIVNDFQKGDIAEGYSVSREKKESFPLTVTSAQKNPTAFYLCASTSRVANYGYTFGSGTRLTVV.